Listed here are 32 T cell receptor beta chains from one sample, sequenced in a study of OX40 agonist ivuxolimab in advanced cancers. TCRdb's copy holds only in-frame clones and misses some; the assay was immunoSEQ multiplex PCR. The table lists approximately 70,000 clones, roughly nine tenths of them singletons, with approximately 0.8% in the top ten. The input for sequencing was CD4+ or CD8+ T cells sorted from blood, taken in a trial of the OX40 agonist ivuxolimab. The receptors shown here come from an adult with an advanced solid tumor such as melanoma, head and neck, liver or kidney cancer.

The chain combines TRBV5-6 with TRBJ2-1; D gene unclear. The germline V and J ends were trimmed by 7 bases and 0 bases, with 8 bases remaining between them. This CDR3 is built from 13 residues. Germline CDR1 reads SGHDT; CDR2 reads YYEEEE. The CDR3 protein is CASLGPSYNEQFF. CDR3 sequence (DNA): TGTGCCAGCCTGGGTCCCTCCTACAATGAGCAGTTCTTC.

The chain links TRBV9 to TRBJ1-1, with D maybe TRBD1 (5 bases). Per the germline V gene, CDR1 is SGDLS and CDR2 is YYNGEE. V lost 4 bases and J 4 bases, leaving 17 bases between the germline ends. CDR3 length: 15 residues. The chain's CDR3 is CASSTGNRRGTEAFF. The CDR3 nucleotides read TGTGCCAGCAGCACTGGGAACAGAAGGGGCACTGAAGCTTTCTTT.

The gene calls are TRBV7-2 and TRBJ1-2; perhaps TRBD1 as D (6 bases). Germline V gene data show CDR1 as SGHTA and CDR2 as FQGNSA. V lost 4 bases and J 4 bases, leaving 16 bases between the germline ends. This CDR3 is built from 15 residues. The CDR3 coding sequence is TGTGCCAGCAGCTCCCGGCAGGGGAGCCTCTATGGCTACACCTTC. It yields the protein CASSSRQGSLYGYTF.

The table lists this clone with a few counts. The chain carries TRBV7-9 and TRBJ2-3, with D uncertain. From germline, CDR1 is SEHNR and CDR2 FQNEAQ (reference sequence). V shed 10 bases and J shed 4 bases, with 18 bases lying between them. The CDR3 loop spans 14 amino acids. The CDR3 loop is CATLGEIAADTQYF. The CDR3 region has the DNA TGTGCCACCCTAGGTGAAATCGCCGCAGATACGCAGTATTTT.

The V and J genes are TRBV9 and TRBJ1-1; weak D call: TRBD1 (5 bases). This CDR3 contains 15 residues. V lost 0 bases and J 4 bases, leaving 13 bases between the germline ends. The germline V gene has CDR1 SGDLS and CDR2 YYNGEE. CDR3 region: CASSVGGAGATEAFF. In DNA, the CDR3 is TGTGCCAGCAGCGTAGGTGGGGCGGGAGCCACTGAAGCTTTCTTT.

The chain is built from TRBV4-1 and TRBJ2-7; D uncertain. V gave up 0 bases and J gave up 6 bases, with 21 bases separating them. CDR1 MGHRA and CDR2 YSYEKL come from the germline V gene. CDR3 length: 17 amino acids. The CDR3 reads CASSQDRWPSPLGEQYF. The DNA for the CDR3 is TGCGCCAGCAGCCAAGATAGGTGGCCTTCCCCCCTGGGCGAGCAGTACTTC.

The V gene is TRBV9, the J gene TRBJ2-5; 11 nucleotides align to TRBD1. Germline values: CDR1 SGDLS, CDR2 YYNGEE. The CDR3 is 16 residues long. The junction had 12 bases not matched to a gene; V was cut back by 0 bases and J by 11 bases. The CDR3 bases are TGTGCCAGCAGCGTAGGCGTGGGACAGGGGGTCCGGGAGCAGTACTTC. Amino acids: CASSVGVGQGVREQYF.

V usage is TRBV20-1 and J usage is TRBJ1-1; no reliable D call. This CDR3 is 11 amino acids long. Trimming stripped 8 bases from V and 0 bases from J, with 7 bases between. The germline V gene encodes CDR1 DFQATT and CDR2 SNEGSKA (reference sequence). In DNA, the CDR3 is TGCAGTTCAACCATGAACACTGAAGCTTTCTTT. The encoded protein is CSSTMNTEAFF.

This clone was seen only a few times. The chain is built from TRBV18 and TRBJ2-4, with a weak D call TRBD2 (6 bases). This CDR3 contains 13 residues. The germline V and J ends were trimmed by 4 bases and 8 bases, with 12 bases remaining between them. CDR1 KGHSH and CDR2 LQKENI come from the germline V gene. The CDR3 spells CASSLGGEDIQYF. CDR3 nucleotides: TGTGCCAGCTCACTGGGCGGGGAGGACATTCAGTACTTC.

This chain connects TRBV28 to TRBJ1-2, with unresolved D. Germline V gives CDR1 MDHEN, CDR2 SYDVKM. This CDR3 is built from 11 residues. V shed 8 bases and J shed 8 bases, with 12 bases lying between them. The CDR3 DNA is TGTGCCAGCTACTCTCGGCAAGGCTACACCTTC. It yields the protein CASYSRQGYTF.

The CDR3 is CASSYRGGDYEQYF. DNA of the CDR3: TGTGCCAGCAGTTACCGAGGGGGGGATTACGAGCAGTACTTC. The chain joins TRBV7-9 to TRBJ2-7; tentative D call: TRBD2 (7 bases). Trimming cost V 6 bases and J 4 bases, with 16 bases left between them. Per the germline V gene, CDR1 is SEHNR and CDR2 is FQNEAQ (reference sequence). This CDR3 has 14 amino acids. Together with reference TRBV7-9 and TRBJ2-7, the CDR3 gives the full variable domain: DTGVSQNPRHKITKRGQNVTFRCDPISEHNRLYWYRQTLGQGPEFLTYFQNEAQLEKSRLLSDRFSAERPKGSFSTLEIQRTEQGDSAMYLCASSYRGGDYEQYFGPGTRLTVT.

The gene calls are TRBV5-5 and TRBJ2-7; TRBD2 aligns across 7 bases. The germline V gene encodes CDR1 SGHKS and CDR2 YYEKEE (reference sequence). The CDR3 has 13 residues. V lost 3 bases and J lost 9; bases outside the gene matches: 9. CDR3 in amino acids: CASSSLGGSGQYF. CDR3 DNA sequence: TGTGCCAGCAGCTCCCTGGGCGGGAGCGGGCAGTACTTC.

V is TRBV7-8 and J is TRBJ2-7; TRBD1 agrees at 9 bases. V was clipped by 5 bases and J by 4 bases; unmatched bases: 12. This CDR3 has 16 amino acids. Per germline, CDR1 SGHVS and CDR2 FQNEAQ. The CDR3 region has the DNA TGTGCCAGCAGCCCCCACAGGGGGCAAAGACTTTACGAGCAGTACTTC. This translates into CASSPHRGQRLYEQYF.

The CDR3 sequence: CSARGGYQETQYF. In nucleotides, the CDR3 is TGCAGCGCGCGGGGAGGGTACCAAGAGACCCAGTACTTC. This chain joins TRBV29-1 and TRBJ2-5; TRBD2 agrees at 7 bases. The germline V gene has CDR1 SQVTM and CDR2 ANQGSEA. Unmatched junction bases numbered 5, after V lost 7 bases and J lost 0 bases. CDR3 size: 13 residues.

V usage is TRBV5-1 and J usage is TRBJ2-3; D not resolved. From germline, CDR1 is SGHRS and CDR2 YFSETQ. Deletions cut 3 bases from V and 3 bases from J, with 20 bases between. The CDR3 consists of 17 residues. CDR3 DNA sequence: TGCGCCAGCAGCTCGCCACCGGGCCTAGGGTTGACAGATACGCAGTATTTT. This gives the protein CASSSPPGLGLTDTQYF.

The chain has TRBV19 and TRBJ2-7; perhaps TRBD1 as D (7 bases). The V end was cut by 3 bases, the J end by 5 bases, with 11 bases between. CDR1 is LNHDA, CDR2 SQIVND, per germline (reference sequence). CDR3 length equals 13 residues. CDR3 nucleotide sequence: TGTGCCAGTAGTATCGACAGGGAGGACGAGCAGTACTTC. Protein sequence: CASSIDREDEQYF.

In its sample, this clone was seen once. This chain joins TRBV4-2 and TRBJ2-1; 8 bases map to TRBD2. The CDR3 covers 15 residues. V dropped 0 bases and J dropped 7; count of bases not matched to a gene: 5. The V gene's germline CDR1 is LGHNA and CDR2 YNFKEQ. This CDR3 is CASSQDSTSVNEQFF. CDR3 DNA: TGTGCCAGCAGCCAAGACTCGACTAGCGTGAATGAGCAGTTCTTC.

The DNA of the CDR3 is TGCGCCAGCAGCGCTTCCAGTCCAGATACGCAGTATTTT. The encoded protein is CASSASSPDTQYF. J is TRBJ2-3 and V is TRBV10-2; no reliable D call. In germline, CDR1 is WSHSY, CDR2 SAAADI. The CDR3 consists of 13 residues. V was clipped by 6 bases and J by 4 bases, with 11 bases between them.

The V call is TRBV4-1, the J call TRBJ2-5; D uncertain. V was cut by 0 bases and J by 0 bases, with 8 bases left in between. CDR3 length: 15 amino acids. Germline V gene sequence: CDR1 MGHRA, CDR2 YSYEKL. This CDR3 reads CASSQDRGDQETQYF. As DNA, the CDR3 is TGCGCCAGCAGCCAAGATCGAGGCGACCAAGAGACCCAGTACTTC.

This chain connects TRBV5-8 to TRBJ1-4, with 8 bases fitting TRBD1. Per the germline V gene, CDR1 is SGHTS and CDR2 is YDEGEE. This CDR3 is built from 14 residues. J lost 6 bases, V lost 0 bases, and 1 base had no gene match. The CDR3 DNA is TGTGCCAGCAGCTTGGGACAGGGGTATGAAAAACTGTTTTTT. It specifies CASSLGQGYEKLFF.

The rearrangement joins TRBV18 to TRBJ2-5; D might be TRBD2 (6 bases). This CDR3 has 15 amino acids. Deletions cut 3 bases from V and 4 bases from J, with 15 bases between. The germline CDR1 and CDR2 sequences are KGHSH and LQKENI. CDR3 sequence (DNA): TGTGCCAGCTCACCGTGGCCACAAGCGGGAGAGACCCAGTACTTC. Its translation is CASSPWPQAGETQYF. Drawing the rest from reference TRBV18 and TRBJ2-5, the complete variable domain is NAGVMQNPRHLVRRRGQEARLRCSPMKGHSHVYWYRQLPEEGLKFMVYLQKENIIDESGMPKERFSAEFPKEGPSILRIQQVVRGDSAAYFCASSPWPQAGETQYFGPGTRLLVL.

In its sample, this clone was seen a few times. This chain links TRBV6-1 with TRBJ1-5; maybe TRBD1 (5 bases). The germline V and J ends were trimmed by 6 bases and 4 bases, with 10 bases remaining between them. The CDR3 totals 13 residues. Germline values: CDR1 MNHNS, CDR2 SASEGT. CDR3 coding DNA: TGTGCCAGCAGATGGGACGGGAATCAGCCCCAGCATTTT. It translates to CASRWDGNQPQHF.

Only a few counts were recorded for this clone. The chain combines TRBV6-5 with TRBJ2-7, with D perhaps TRBD2 (7 bases). The germline V and J ends were trimmed by 2 bases and 5 bases, with 16 bases remaining between them. This CDR3 has 15 amino acids. Germline CDR1 and CDR2: MNHEY and SVGAGI. In DNA, the CDR3 is TGTGCCAGCAGTTACCGGGGAGGGGGTGGGCACGAGCAGTACTTC. Translated: CASSYRGGGGHEQYF.

This rearrangement joins TRBV18 to TRBJ1-1; D is uncertain. CDR3 length: 13 residues. The V gene lost 6 bases and the J gene lost 0 bases, with 8 bases spanning the gap. The germline V gene encodes CDR1 KGHSH and CDR2 LQKENI. CDR3 sequence (DNA): TGTGCCAGCTCCGCCGCGATGAACACTGAAGCTTTCTTT. Its protein is CASSAAMNTEAFF.

V usage is TRBV19 and J usage is TRBJ2-7; no definite D call. The CDR3 loop spans 14 amino acids. The V and J ends lost 4 bases and 0 bases respectively, with 10 bases between them. CDR1 is LNHDA, CDR2 SQIVND, per germline (reference sequence). The CDR3 DNA is TGTGCCAGTAGTAACGGTGGCAGCTCCTACGAGCAGTACTTC. Its translation is CASSNGGSSYEQYF.

The chain couples TRBV5-5 to TRBJ1-2; D unresolved. The CDR3 loop spans 14 amino acids. Looked up from germline, CDR1 is SGHKS and CDR2 is YYEKEE (reference sequence). V was cut by 0 bases and J by 1 base, with 7 bases left in between. CDR3 nucleotide sequence: TGTGCCAGCAGCTTGGACCCGGGTAACTATGGCTACACCTTC. Its protein product is CASSLDPGNYGYTF.

The rearrangement links TRBV5-6 to TRBJ2-4; possibly TRBD1 for D (5 bases). Germline V gene sequence: CDR1 SGHDT, CDR2 YYEEEE. The CDR3 covers 15 residues. V gave up 4 bases and J gave up 0 bases, with 11 bases separating them. CDR3 residues: CASSRQRLAKNIQYF. The CDR3 region has the DNA TGTGCCAGCAGCAGACAGCGATTAGCCAAAAACATTCAGTACTTC.

This clone was seen more than once but under ten times. The V and J genes are TRBV5-1 and TRBJ1-1; D unclear. This CDR3 has 13 residues. Per the germline V gene, CDR1 is SGHRS and CDR2 is YFSETQ. V lost 5 bases to trimming and J lost 1 base, with 9 bases between them. In nucleotides, the CDR3 is TGCGCCAGCAGTGACACCACGAACACTGAAGCTTTCTTT. Protein: CASSDTTNTEAFF.

The rearrangement links TRBV6-6 to TRBJ1-3, with 8 nucleotides matching TRBD1. With V trimmed by 7 bases and J by 1 base, 6 bases remained unmatched. CDR1 and CDR2 from the germline V gene are MNHNY and SVGAGI (reference sequence). The CDR3 spans 15 residues. The CDR3 region is CASNGQGDSGNTIYF. CDR3 coding DNA: TGTGCCAGCAACGGACAGGGTGATTCTGGAAACACCATATATTTT.

The table lists this clone with a few counts. V gene TRBV9 combines with J gene TRBJ1-2; 8 bases match TRBD1. This CDR3 contains 13 residues. Germline V gene sequence: CDR1 SGDLS, CDR2 YYNGEE. Trimming cost V 2 bases and J 8 bases; bases outside gene matches: 5. CDR3 coding DNA: TGTGCCAGCAGCGTCCAGGGGGCGGAGGGCTACACCTTC. Protein: CASSVQGAEGYTF.

This clone was seen more than once but under ten times. This rearrangement joins TRBV10-1 to TRBJ1-5, with D maybe TRBD1 (5 bases). Trimming stripped 7 bases from V and 3 bases from J, with 16 bases between. Looked up from germline, CDR1 is WNHNN and CDR2 is SYGVQD (reference sequence). The CDR3 runs 15 residues. This chain's CDR3 is CASTLSGKDNQPQHF. The DNA for the CDR3 is TGCGCCAGCACTCTATCAGGGAAGGACAATCAGCCCCAGCATTTT.

V usage is TRBV7-2 and J usage is TRBJ1-5; D is ambiguous. V shed 5 bases and J shed 0 bases, with 5 bases lying between them. Germline V gene data show CDR1 as SGHTA and CDR2 as FQGNSA. CDR3 length: 13 residues. CDR3 coding DNA: TGTGCCAGCAGCCCTTATAGCAATCAGCCCCAGCATTTT. This codes for CASSPYSNQPQHF.